What follows describes a single TCR beta chain. The data belong to a study of blood T cell repertoires in COVID-19. Trimming removed 0 bases at V and 4 bases at J, with 13 bases between. This CDR3 has 16 amino acids. Germline-derived CDR1 and CDR2 are ENHRY and SYGVKD. Per the original data handling: Amplified reference gene primers provided the basis for estimating nucleated cell counts. Profiling relied on immunoSEQ multiplex PCR, and the TCRdb table lists in-frame clones only, not all of them. D and trimming come from the DNA, and the V and J calls and clone size come from that table. This table has about 160,000 clones, over 70% appearing once.

Specimen: PBMCs or T cells enriched from blood (not recorded which). The sequence was obtained from a woman in her fifties or sixties who had recovered from COVID-19. The V and J genes are TRBV10-3 and TRBJ2-1, with D possibly TRBD2 on 7 matching bases. The CDR3 DNA is TGTGCCATCAGTGAGTCGGGCGGGGGCCCGTACAATGAGCAGTTCTTC. Translation gives CAISESGGGPYNEQFF.